These 28 T cell receptor beta chains were sequenced from one sample in a study of blood T cells in healthy people across ages. The use of a sample-barcoded 5' primer and a J-beta primer mix characterized a second PCR of about 7 to 12 cycles. In TCRdb, the 5' RACE reads were re-called with MiXCR into one record per CDR3 protein. In the table there are 750,000 to 950,000 distinct CDR3 sequences, roughly 25% of which are singletons. Another study also made use of these data, one on T cells of mothers and their children.

The sequencing input was blood. The receptors were sampled from a boy aged 10-17 years in good health.

The sample holds a few counts of this clonotype. The junction differs from germline at one of its ends, possibly a read error. V is TRBV7-9 and J is TRBJ2-1; perhaps TRBD2 as D (5 bases). From germline, CDR1 is SEHNR and CDR2 FQNEAQ (reference sequence). This CDR3 is 15 amino acids long. CDR3 sequence: CASSPRRSGGNERFF. CDR3 in DNA: TGTGCCAGCAGCCCTCGTAGAAGTGGAGGCAATGAGCGGTTCTTC.

This clonotype was seen more than once but under ten times. The V and J genes are TRBV9 and TRBJ2-1; TRBD2 agrees at 8 bases. CDR3 size: 15 residues. Unmatched junction bases numbered 1, after V lost 0 bases and J lost 2 bases. Germline CDR1 is SGDLS and CDR2 is YYNGEE. The CDR3 is CASSVGGGPYNEQFF. DNA for the CDR3: TGTGCCAGCAGCGTAGGCGGGGGGCCCTACAATGAGCAGTTCTTC.

There are a few counts of this clonotype. CDR3 protein: CSVPRVPSGNTEAFF. The CDR3 DNA is TGCAGCGTTCCTAGGGTCCCAAGCGGGAACACTGAAGCTTTCTTT. The chain has TRBV29-1 and TRBJ1-1; D unclear. Germline V lookup: CDR1 SQVTM, CDR2 ANQGSEA. The CDR3 is 15 amino acids. Between the trimmed V and J ends, which lost 5 bases and 1 base, there was a span of 17 bases. Drawing the rest from reference TRBV29-1 and TRBJ1-1, the complete variable domain is SAVISQKPSRDICQRGTSLTIQCQVDSQVTMMFWYRQQPGQSLTLIATANQGSEATYESGFVIDKFPISRPNLTFSTLTVSNMSPEDSSIYLCSVPRVPSGNTEAFFGQGTRLTVV.

In this sample, this clonotype turned up a few times. The rearrangement uses TRBV20-1 and TRBJ2-5, with D maybe TRBD2 (5 bases). Trimming removed 7 bases at V and 1 base at J, with 10 bases between. Germline CDR1 reads DFQATT; CDR2 reads SNEGSKA (reference sequence). The CDR3 runs 12 residues. CDR3 in amino acids: CSVSAVQETQYF. CDR3 nucleotides: TGCAGTGTCTCAGCGGTCCAAGAGACCCAGTACTTC.

Only a few counts were recorded for this clonotype. At one end, the junction sequence differs from germline, possibly due to a read error. The CDR3, as DNA: TGCAGTGCTGCCCAACAGACCCAGTACTTC. As protein: CSAAQQTQYF. The chain has TRBV20-1 and TRBJ2-5; D is uncertain. This CDR3 is built from 10 residues. Per germline, CDR1 DFQATT and CDR2 SNEGSKA (reference sequence).

The J gene is TRBJ1-5, the V gene TRBV3-1, with D perhaps matching TRBD1 (5 bases). Trimming took 4 bases from V and 8 from J, leaving 15 bases between them. Germline CDR1 and CDR2: LGHDT and YNNKEL (reference sequence). The CDR3 runs to 14 residues. The CDR3 spells CASSPWGVKEPQHF. The CDR3, as DNA: TGTGCCAGCAGCCCCTGGGGCGTTAAGGAGCCCCAGCATTTT.

This chain connects TRBV20-1 to TRBJ2-5, with TRBD1 matching over 8 bases. The end of the DNA aligns better with TRBJ2-7, so the J call may be wrong. The CDR3 runs to 15 residues. Looked up from germline, CDR1 is DFQATT and CDR2 is SNEGSKA (reference sequence). The chain's CDR3 is CSARDPRGLDYEQYF. The DNA of the CDR3 is TGCAGTGCTAGAGATCCCAGGGGGCTCGACTACGAGCAGTACTTC.

The rearrangement links TRBV18 to TRBJ1-2; possibly TRBD1 for D (6 bases). Germline V CDR1 and CDR2: KGHSH, LQKENI. The CDR3 runs 15 residues. The V end lost 2 bases, the J end lost 3 bases, and 13 bases lay between the germline ends. The CDR3 spells CASSPDLQGHYGYTF. For the CDR3, the DNA is TGTGCCAGCTCACCAGACTTACAGGGTCACTATGGCTACACCTTC.

The chain uses TRBV7-2 and TRBJ1-2; 10 bases align to TRBD1. CDR3 length: 15 residues. Germline loops: CDR1 SGHTA, CDR2 FQGNSA. The J segment lost 6 bases and the V segment lost 5 bases, leaving 9 bases of the junction unmatched. The CDR3: CASSRGDRGMDGYTF. The DNA of the CDR3 is TGTGCCAGCAGCAGGGGGGACAGGGGCATGGATGGCTACACCTTC.

The V call is TRBV20-1, the J call TRBJ2-2; no firm D call. Per the germline V gene, CDR1 is DFQATT and CDR2 is SNEGSKA (reference sequence). The ends were cut back, 6 bases at V and 5 bases at J, with 10 bases in the middle. This CDR3 comprises 12 residues. The CDR3 DNA follows: TGCAGTGCCCACCAAGATACCGGGGAGCTGTTTTTT. Its protein product is CSAHQDTGELFF.

The chain combines TRBV28 with TRBJ1-1; D gene uncertain. Between the trimmed V and J ends, which lost 3 bases and 7 bases, there was a span of 9 bases. The germline V gene encodes CDR1 MDHEN and CDR2 SYDVKM. The length of the CDR3 is 12 residues. The CDR3 coding sequence is TGTGCCAGCAGTTTTGCCGGCCTTGAAGCTTTCTTT. Residues: CASSFAGLEAFF.

The chain uses TRBV11-2 and TRBJ2-7, with a possible D match to TRBD1 (5 bases). The CDR3 runs 16 residues. From germline, CDR1 is SGHAT and CDR2 FQNNGV. The V gene lost 5 bases and the J gene lost 0 bases, with 17 bases spanning the gap. The CDR3 sequence: CASSPKAGMSSYEQYF. DNA for the CDR3: TGTGCCAGCAGCCCGAAGGCAGGGATGAGCTCCTACGAGCAGTACTTC.

The V and J genes are TRBV9 and TRBJ1-3; possibly TRBD1 for D (6 bases). Trimming shortened V by 3 bases and J by 0 bases, and 7 bases separated the two germline ends. The CDR3 is made up of 14 amino acids. Germline CDR1 SGDLS, CDR2 YYNGEE. CDR3 sequence: CASSGQVSGNTIYF. In nucleotides, the CDR3 is TGTGCCAGCAGCGGACAGGTCTCTGGAAACACCATATATTTT.

Points on this clonotype: The junction does not match germline at one end; this may be a read error. This chain uses TRBV18 with TRBJ1-2; D is unclear. The CDR3 contains 13 residues. CDR1 is KGHSH and CDR2 is LQKENI in the germline V gene. CDR3 amino acids: CASSPDADYGHTF. CDR3 bases: TGTGCCAGCTCACCAGACGCCGACTATGGCCACACCTTC.

This clonotype has a handful of counts. V gene TRBV5-1 combines with J gene TRBJ1-2; a weak D match, TRBD1 (5 bases). Germline-derived CDR1 and CDR2 are SGHRS and YFSETQ. The CDR3 contains 15 residues. Deletions cut 4 bases from V and 2 bases from J, with 15 bases between. DNA for the CDR3: TGCGCCAGCAGCGGACCGGGACTAACCAACTATGGCTACACCTTC. It encodes CASSGPGLTNYGYTF.

The chain joins TRBV20-1 to TRBJ2-5; D might be TRBD1 or TRBD2, each matching 5 bases. V was cut by 6 bases and J by 3 bases, with 14 bases left in between. Germline-derived CDR1 and CDR2 are DFQATT and SNEGSKA (reference sequence). CDR3 length: 13 residues. The CDR3 DNA follows: TGCAGTGCGCCTGGGACGGACGAAGAGACCCAGTACTTC. Its protein is CSAPGTDEETQYF.

This clonotype occurred a few times. The J gene is TRBJ2-3, the V gene TRBV4-2; D may be TRBD2 (6 bases). The CDR3 loop spans 17 amino acids. V was pared by 4 bases and J by 0 bases, with 17 bases between. In germline, CDR1 is LGHNA, CDR2 YNFKEQ. CDR3 amino acids: CASSLTAAGTSTDTQYF. The CDR3 DNA reads TGTGCCAGCAGCCTTACCGCGGCGGGGACTAGCACAGATACGCAGTATTTT.

This clonotype came up a few times. This chain links TRBV7-2 with TRBJ2-3, with 9 bases fitting TRBD1. The CDR3 loop spans 15 amino acids. The germline gives CDR1 SGHTA, CDR2 FQGNSA. V shed 5 bases, J shed 2 bases, and the junction held 5 bases outside the gene matches. CDR3 in amino acids: CASSLTGGDTDTQYF. The CDR3 bases are TGTGCCAGCAGCCTTACAGGGGGCGACACAGATACGCAGTATTTT.

The chain employs TRBV12-3 or TRBV12-4 and TRBJ1-6; D remains unclear. This CDR3 region has 13 residues. V lost 1 base to trimming and J lost 10 bases, with 8 bases between them. CDR3 DNA sequence: TGTGCCAGCAGTTTAGAGGGTTGGTCACCCCTCCACTTT. This gives the protein CASSLEGWSPLHF.

This rearrangement joins TRBV20-1 to TRBJ2-1; 7 nucleotides match TRBD1. J was trimmed by 0 bases and V by 3 bases; bases with no gene match: 5. The CDR3 consists of 15 residues. Germline CDR1 and CDR2: DFQATT and SNEGSKA (reference sequence). CDR3 sequence reads: CSARGDRSSYNEQFF. CDR3 DNA: TGCAGTGCTAGGGGGGACAGAAGCTCCTACAATGAGCAGTTCTTC.

This clonotype was detected only a few times. V is TRBV9 and J is TRBJ1-6; D is unresolved. The V end lost 4 bases, the J end lost 4 bases, and 12 bases lay between the germline ends. Germline V CDR1 and CDR2: SGDLS, YYNGEE. The CDR3 runs to 15 residues. The CDR3 loop reads CASSPRTAYNSPLHF. The CDR3 DNA follows: TGTGCCAGCAGCCCGAGGACGGCATATAATTCACCCCTCCACTTT.

The sample holds a few counts of this clonotype. CDR3 sequence (DNA): TGTGCCAGCAGACCGAGATGGGGATCCAATGAGCAGTTCTTC. Translating gives CASRPRWGSNEQFF. The rearrangement joins TRBV2 to TRBJ2-1; unclear D gene. Germline lookup yields CDR1 SNHLY and CDR2 FYNNEI. Trimming took 6 bases from V and 6 from J, leaving 15 bases between them. CDR3 length: 14 amino acids.

J is TRBJ1-2 and V is TRBV25-1; TRBD1 is a possible D gene (5 bases). Trimming removed 1 base from V and 3 bases from J, with 9 bases in between. Germline CDR1 is MGHDK and CDR2 is SYGVNS. The CDR3 runs 14 residues. DNA for the CDR3: TGTGCCAGCAGTGAATCAACAGGATACTATGGCTACACCTTC. It encodes CASSESTGYYGYTF.

There are a few counts of this clonotype. CDR3 DNA: TGTGCCAGCAGTAGGGGTGGGAGCAGCGGTGAATACGAGCAGTACTTC. The encoded protein is CASSRGGSSGEYEQYF. This chain connects TRBV6-1 to TRBJ2-7, with D possibly called TRBD1 or TRBD2 (5 bases each). Germline lookup yields CDR1 MNHNS and CDR2 SASEGT. V lost 5 bases and J 4 bases, leaving 21 bases between the germline ends. The CDR3 has 16 residues.

This clonotype was counted only a few times. The chain has TRBV6-5 and TRBJ2-1; 12 nucleotides agree with TRBD2. The CDR3 is 16 residues long. Trimming took 6 bases from V and 7 from J; bases not matched to a gene: 10. Germline lookup yields CDR1 MNHEY and CDR2 SVGAGI. CDR3 coding DNA: TGTGCCAGCAGATCCGGGGGACTAGCGGGTAATAATGAGCAGTTCTTC. This encodes CASRSGGLAGNNEQFF.

This clonotype was seen only a few times. The chain has TRBV7-9 and TRBJ2-1; D unresolved. Germline-derived CDR1 and CDR2 are SEHNR and FQNEAQ (reference sequence). The CDR3 covers 12 residues. Trimming stripped 5 bases from V and 7 bases from J, with 9 bases between. CDR3 amino acids: CASSAPRNEQFF. Written as DNA, the CDR3 is TGTGCCAGCAGCGCCCCAAGGAATGAGCAGTTCTTC.

This clonotype turned up a few times. The chain links TRBV7-9 to TRBJ1-1, with D hard to call. The CDR3 spans 12 residues. V lost 2 bases to trimming and J lost 6 bases, with 7 bases between them. CDR1 is SEHNR and CDR2 is FQNEAQ in the germline V gene (reference sequence). The CDR3 nucleotides read TGTGCCAGCAGCTTAACGCCGGCTGAAGCTTTCTTT. Translation: CASSLTPAEAFF.

Turning to this clonotype: Its ends do not fully match the called genes, so a read error is possible. The chain recombines TRBV7-8 with TRBJ2-5; 7 positions agree with TRBD1. There are 15 residues in the CDR3. In germline, CDR1 is SGHVS, CDR2 FQNEAQ. The CDR3 coding sequence is TGTACCAGCAGCGCATATACAGGGGTTGAGGAGACCCAGTACTTC. Translating gives CTSSAYTGVEETQYF.